Listed below are T cell receptor beta chains from one sample, sequenced in a study of cytomegalovirus exposure and HLA in healthy donors. TCRdb keeps only in-frame clones here, not all; method: immunoSEQ multiplex PCR. The sample has tens of thousands of clones, 70% to 80% seen once. Material for sequencing was PBMCs. These receptors came from a woman aged 25 to 39 in good health and CMV-seronegative. The CDR3 runs from the conserved cysteine through the conserved F or W. A D gene is named only where the DNA matches it firmly. Clone size appears in some rows only: once, few, many, or a class for an expanded clone.

abundance,j_gene,v_gene,d_gene,CDR3aa,CDR3nt
-,TRBJ2-5,TRBV29-1,TRBD1,CSVEEYRGQAGQETQYF,TGCAGCGTTGAAGAATATCGAGGACAGGCAGGTCAGGAGACCCAGTACTTC
-,TRBJ1-2,TRBV25-1,TRBD1,CASSEYFAGGDGVYGYTF,TGTGCCAGCAGTGAATATTTTGCAGGGGGTGACGGCGTCTATGGCTACACCTTC
-,TRBJ2-4,TRBV4-2,TRBD2,CASSQDSPGLVAKNIQYF,TGTGCCAGCAGCCAAGATTCACCGGGACTAGTAGCCAAAAACATTCAGTACTTC
-,TRBJ2-7,TRBV25-1,TRBD2,CASSARLAGGTYEQYF,TGTGCCAGCAGCGCCAGACTAGCGGGAGGAACCTACGAGCAGTACTTC
-,TRBJ1-6,TRBV18,TRBD1,CASSLTGGADNSPLHF,TGTGCCAGCTCCCTCACAGGGGGCGCTGATAATTCACCCCTCCACTTT
-,TRBJ1-1,TRBV6-1,-,CASSSRGGGEAFF,TGTGCCAGCAGTTCCAGGGGAGGGGGTGAAGCTTTCTTT
-,TRBJ2-7,TRBV7-6,-,CASSLAGPYEQYF,TGTGCCAGCAGCTTGGCAGGGCCCTACGAGCAGTACTTC
-,TRBJ1-1,TRBV5-1,-,CASSLGGQGGGKAFF,TGCGCCAGCAGCTTGGGCGGCCAGGGAGGGGGAAAAGCTTTCTTT
-,TRBJ1-2,TRBV27,-,CASSFRVPFEGYTF,TGTGCCAGCAGTTTCCGCGTCCCTTTTGAAGGCTACACCTTC
-,TRBJ2-7,TRBV28,-,CASSSQGSGSSYEQYF,TGTGCCAGCAGTTCCCAGGGTAGCGGTAGCTCCTACGAGCAGTACTTC
-,TRBJ1-6,TRBV19,-,CASGLLDRNSPLHF,TGTGCCAGTGGATTACTAGACAGGAATTCACCCCTCCACTTT
-,TRBJ2-1,TRBV29-1,-,CSAKNWGRNYNEQFF,TGCAGCGCTAAAAACTGGGGGCGAAACTACAATGAGCAGTTCTTC
medium-sized,TRBJ2-6,TRBV4-2,-,CASSQDWAGSSSGANVLTF,TGTGCCAGCAGCCAAGATTGGGCAGGTTCTTCCTCTGGGGCCAACGTCCTGACTTTC
few,TRBJ2-2,TRBV7-6,TRBD2,CASSSLAGGQGGELFF,TGTGCCAGCAGCTCGCTAGCGGGGGGGCAAGGCGGGGAGCTGTTTTTT
-,TRBJ2-1,TRBV4-1,-,CASSQDGWRSSYNEQFF,TGCGCCAGCAGCCAAGATGGTTGGCGGAGCTCCTACAATGAGCAGTTCTTC
-,TRBJ1-2,TRBV30,TRBD1,CAWSPDRNYGYTF,TGTGCCTGGAGTCCGGACAGGAACTATGGCTACACCTTC
-,TRBJ1-5,TRBV29-1,-,CSVVLGANQPQHF,TGCAGCGTTGTTCTGGGGGCTAATCAGCCCCAGCATTTT
-,TRBJ2-7,TRBV7-8,TRBD1,CASSLVGQGIYEQYF,TGTGCCAGCAGCTTAGTCGGACAGGGGATCTACGAGCAGTACTTC
-,TRBJ2-7,TRBV6-1,TRBD2,CASRLAGGLDEQYF,TGTGCCAGCAGACTAGCGGGAGGGCTAGACGAGCAGTACTTC
-,TRBJ2-7,TRBV13,TRBD2,CASSPGLADTYEQYF,TGTGCCAGCAGCCCAGGACTAGCGGACACCTACGAGCAGTACTTC
few,TRBJ1-4,TRBV6-5,TRBD1,CASRPGTGREKLFF,TGTGCCAGCAGGCCCGGGACAGGACGAGAAAAACTGTTTTTT
-,TRBJ2-7,TRBV15,TRBD1,CATSRDRGPSEQYF,TGTGCCACCAGCAGAGACAGGGGGCCCAGCGAGCAGTACTTC
few,TRBJ2-2,TRBV6-4,-,CASSGEQGGTGELFF,TGTGCCAGCAGTGGAGAACAGGGTGGCACCGGGGAGCTGTTTTTT
few,TRBJ2-5,TRBV15,-,CATSRPAAGRETQYF,TGTGCCACCAGCAGACCGGCAGCGGGTCGGGAGACCCAGTACTTC
-,TRBJ1-2,TRBV5-1,-,CASSLGTERYGYTF,TGCGCCAGCAGCTTGGGGACAGAGAGGTATGGCTACACCTTC
-,TRBJ2-7,TRBV7-2,-,CASSLEGRASDEQYF,TGTGCCAGCAGCTTAGAAGGCAGGGCTTCGGACGAGCAGTACTTC
-,TRBJ2-7,TRBV10-2,TRBD2,CASSLDSGFSYEQYF,TGCGCCAGCAGTTTAGATAGCGGGTTCTCCTACGAGCAGTACTTC
-,TRBJ1-3,TRBV5-1,-,CASSLTGVSGNTIYF,TGCGCCAGCAGCCTAACAGGTGTCTCTGGAAACACCATATATTTT
-,TRBJ1-1,TRBV29-1,-,CSVEDERSRTEAFF,TGCAGCGTTGAAGATGAGCGGAGTAGGACTGAAGCTTTCTTT
-,TRBJ1-5,TRBV7-2,-,CASSLRQNQPQHF,TGTGCCAGCAGCTTAAGACAAAATCAGCCCCAGCATTTT
-,TRBJ1-5,TRBV7-2,TRBD1,CASSLDRDPYQPQHF,TGTGCCAGCAGCCTCGACAGGGACCCTTATCAGCCCCAGCATTTT
-,TRBJ2-1,TRBV29-1,-,CSVELILGGQFF,TGCAGCGTTGAGCTAATCCTGGGGGGGCAGTTCTTC
-,TRBJ1-2,TRBV7-9,-,CASSSRAGGLYGYTF,TGTGCCAGCAGCTCTAGGGCGGGGGGTTTGTATGGCTACACCTTC
-,TRBJ1-5,TRBV9,-,CASSATANQPQHF,TGTGCCAGCAGCGCGACAGCTAATCAGCCCCAGCATTTT
-,TRBJ1-3,TRBV29-1,TRBD1,CSVEVWTGGGLTRNTIYF,TGCAGCGTTGAAGTCTGGACAGGGGGCGGCCTAACAAGAAACACCATATATTTT
-,TRBJ2-7,TRBV9,-,CASIIRDTTYEQYF,TGTGCCAGCATCATACGGGACACTACTTACGAGCAGTACTTC
-,TRBJ2-2,TRBV2,TRBD1,CASSERGQGVGGELFF,TGTGCCAGCAGTGAGCGGGGACAGGGGGTCGGCGGGGAGCTGTTTTTT
few,TRBJ1-5,TRBV7-2,-,CASSLEANQPQHF,TGTGCCAGCAGCTTAGAAGCCAATCAGCCCCAGCATTTT
-,TRBJ2-1,TRBV30,TRBD2,CAWSVSLAAEQFF,TGTGCCTGGAGTGTAAGTCTAGCGGCTGAGCAGTTCTTC
-,TRBJ2-7,TRBV10-2,TRBD1,CASRRGTGGEQYF,TGCGCCAGCAGACGGGGTACAGGGGGCGAGCAGTACTTC
-,TRBJ2-2,TRBV5-6,-,CASSLDAGARGELFF,TGTGCCAGCAGCTTGGATGCGGGGGCGCGCGGGGAGCTGTTTTTT
few,TRBJ1-4,TRBV7-9,-,CASSLGRRGYGTNEKLFF,TGTGCCAGCAGCTTAGGAAGAAGAGGATATGGAACTAATGAAAAACTGTTTTTT
-,TRBJ1-2,TRBV30,-,CAWSVIRQGGYTF,TGTGCCTGGAGTGTAATCCGCCAGGGCGGCTACACCTTC
-,TRBJ2-2,TRBV5-4,-,CASSLVKTRPDNTGELFF,TGTGCCAGCAGCTTGGTGAAGACTCGTCCCGATAACACCGGGGAGCTGTTTTTT
-,TRBJ1-2,TRBV28,-,CASSPPAAGARSYGYTF,TGTGCCAGCAGTCCACCCGCGGCAGGGGCTAGGTCCTATGGCTACACCTTC
few,TRBJ1-4,TRBV6-5,-,CASSYSQGDEKLFF,TGTGCCAGCAGTTACTCGCAAGGAGATGAAAAACTGTTTTTT
-,TRBJ2-1,TRBV5-1,-,CASSLAGARNGEQFF,TGCGCCAGCAGCTTGGCAGGGGCAAGAAATGGTGAGCAGTTCTTC
-,TRBJ2-7,TRBV18,TRBD2,CASSPTSGDYEQYF,TGTGCCAGCTCTCCGACTAGCGGGGACTACGAGCAGTACTTC
-,TRBJ2-7,TRBV28,TRBD1,CASRRGTGGRREQYF,TGTGCCAGCAGACGCGGGACAGGGGGGAGAAGGGAGCAGTACTTC